One sample yielded the 13 T cell receptor beta chains listed below, sequenced in a study of glioma-infiltrating T cells after dendritic cell vaccination. The protocol was immunoSEQ multiplex PCR, while the TCRdb copy is restricted to in-frame clones and leaves out a portion. The sample carries 75,000 to 100,000 clones, 70% to 80% recorded once. Sequencing was performed on blood, taken before dendritic cell vaccination. The receptors here all came from a human donor with glioblastoma.

This chain joins TRBV5-6 and TRBJ1-5; the D gene is possibly TRBD1 (5 bases). The CDR3 runs to 16 residues. Germline V lookup: CDR1 SGHDT, CDR2 YYEEEE. Trimming removed 0 bases at V and 0 bases at J, with 10 bases between. The CDR3 sequence: CASSLAGGDSNQPQHF. The CDR3 DNA reads as TGTGCCAGCAGCTTGGCCGGGGGGGATAGCAATCAGCCCCAGCATTTT.

The chain recombines TRBV5-4 with TRBJ2-1; weak D call: TRBD1 (5 bases). V lost 0 bases, J lost 12 bases, and 25 bases lay in between. The length of the CDR3 is 17 residues. Per the germline V gene, CDR1 is SGHNT and CDR2 is YYREEE (reference sequence). The DNA for the CDR3 is TGTGCCAGCAGCTTGGAGGGGAAAAGGGTATTAGAAGTAGGGCAGTTCTTC. Translating it yields CASSLEGKRVLEVGQFF. Combining the CDR3 with reference TRBV5-4 and TRBJ2-1 gives the whole variable domain ETGVTQSPTHLIKTRGQQVTLRCSSQSGHNTVSWYQQALGQGPQFIFQYYREEENGRGNFPPRFSGLQFPNYSSELNVNALELDDSALYLCASSLEGKRVLEVGQFFGPGTRLTVL.

The chain links TRBV5-1 to TRBJ2-1; 7 bases line up with TRBD2. CDR1 SGHRS and CDR2 YFSETQ come from the germline V gene. The trim removed 3 bases at V and 9 bases at J, leaving 9 bases unmatched. This CDR3 is built from 14 residues. For the CDR3, the DNA is TGCGCCAGCAGCTACCTGACTAGCAGAGGTGAGCAGTTCTTC. It codes for CASSYLTSRGEQFF.

CDR3 DNA sequence: TGTGCCAGCAGCTTACAGGGGGCTGGGGCCAACGTCCTGACTTTC. Translating it yields CASSLQGAGANVLTF. The chain recombines TRBV7-3 with TRBJ2-6; 7 nucleotides align to TRBD1. Germline CDR1 and CDR2: SGHTA and FQGTGA. This CDR3 region has 15 residues. V shed 2 bases and J 2 bases; nucleotides not matched to a gene: 0.

This chain connects TRBV27 to TRBJ2-1; a weak D match, TRBD1 (5 bases). CDR1 MNHEY and CDR2 SMNVEV come from the germline V gene (reference sequence). Trimming pared 5 bases from V and 0 bases from J, leaving 11 bases between. The length of the CDR3 is 15 residues. CDR3 region: CASSPGIGSYNEQFF. CDR3 coding DNA: TGTGCCAGCAGTCCAGGGATAGGCTCCTACAATGAGCAGTTCTTC.

This rearrangement joins TRBV6-6 to TRBJ1-1; D gene unclear. The ends were cut back, 6 bases at V and 0 bases at J, with 8 bases in the middle. Germline CDR1 and CDR2: MNHNY and SVGAGI (reference sequence). The CDR3 is 13 amino acids. The CDR3 loop is CASSLRLNTEAFF. The CDR3 DNA is TGTGCCAGCAGCCTAAGATTGAACACTGAAGCTTTCTTT.

The genes are TRBV7-2 and TRBJ2-5, with TRBD2 matching over 10 bases. Germline CDR1 SGHTA, CDR2 FQGNSA. CDR3 length: 16 residues. The V gene end was trimmed by 4 bases and the J gene end by 6 bases; junction bases not matched to a gene: 11. The CDR3 region is CASSSGGAGGLKTQYF. CDR3 DNA sequence: TGTGCCAGCAGCTCCGGGGGAGCGGGGGGGCTGAAGACCCAGTACTTC.

V is TRBV6-5 and J is TRBJ2-5, with TRBD2 as a possible D gene (5 bases). The ends were cut back, 4 bases at V and 5 bases at J, with 8 bases in the middle. Germline lookup yields CDR1 MNHEY and CDR2 SVGAGI. The CDR3 sequence is 12 residues long. The CDR3 sequence: CASSFRGETQYF. Here the CDR3 DNA reads TGTGCCAGCAGTTTTAGAGGGGAGACCCAGTACTTC.

The CDR3 region is CASSAYSGHNYEQYF. The CDR3 DNA is TGTGCCAGCAGCGCTTACTCGGGACATAACTACGAGCAGTACTTC. The chain is built from TRBV9 and TRBJ2-7; maybe TRBD1 (6 bases). CDR3 length: 15 amino acids. Germline CDR1 SGDLS, CDR2 YYNGEE. V was pared by 3 bases and J by 3 bases, with 16 bases between.

Only a few counts were recorded for this clone. J is TRBJ1-4 and V is TRBV7-8; 8 nucleotides line up with TRBD1. V lost 5 bases to trimming and J lost 5 bases; unmatched junction nucleotides: 4. The CDR3 is made up of 14 amino acids. CDR1 is SGHVS, CDR2 FQNEAQ, per germline. The CDR3 loop reads CASSPRQGNEKLFF. CDR3 sequence (DNA): TGTGCCAGCAGCCCAAGACAGGGGAATGAAAAACTGTTTTTT.

J is TRBJ1-1 and V is TRBV28, with TRBD1 matching over 7 bases. V was pared by 2 bases and J by 4 bases, with 10 bases of the junction left unmatched. CDR3 length equals 16 residues. Germline V gene lookup returns CDR1 MDHEN and CDR2 SYDVKM. In DNA form, the CDR3 reads TGTGCCAGCAGTTTAGTACAGGGGTACGGTGGCACTGAAGCTTTCTTT. It specifies CASSLVQGYGGTEAFF.

The chain employs TRBV20-1 and TRBJ1-1; no definite D call. The CDR3 is 11 amino acids. Germline-derived CDR1 and CDR2 are DFQATT and SNEGSKA (reference sequence). V was pared by 8 bases and J by 7 bases, with 14 bases between. The CDR3 loop reads CSTLKQLEAFF. CDR3 sequence (DNA): TGCAGTACCCTGAAACAGCTTGAAGCTTTCTTT.

The V call is TRBV15, the J call TRBJ2-1, with D unclear. V was trimmed by 1 base and J by 10 bases, leaving 8 bases between them. CDR3 length: 12 residues. Per the germline V gene, CDR1 is LNHNV and CDR2 is YYDKDF (reference sequence). CDR3: CATSRVYIEQFF. CDR3 sequence (DNA): TGTGCCACCAGCAGAGTTTACATAGAGCAGTTCTTC.